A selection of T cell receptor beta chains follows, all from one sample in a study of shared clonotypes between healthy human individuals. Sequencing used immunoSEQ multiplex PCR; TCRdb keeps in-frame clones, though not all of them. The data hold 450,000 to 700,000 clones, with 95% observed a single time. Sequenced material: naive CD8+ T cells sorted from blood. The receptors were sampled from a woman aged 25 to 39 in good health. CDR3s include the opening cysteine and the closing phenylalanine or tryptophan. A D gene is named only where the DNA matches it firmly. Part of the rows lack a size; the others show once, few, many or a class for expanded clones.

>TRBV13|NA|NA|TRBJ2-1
CASSLGSSYNEQFF
TGTGCCAGCAGCTTAGGGAGCTCCTACAATGAGCAGTTCTTC
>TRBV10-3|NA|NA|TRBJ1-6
CAIGTDYNSPLHF
TGTGCCATCGGGACCGACTATAATTCACCCCTCCACTTT
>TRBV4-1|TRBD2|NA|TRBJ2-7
CASSRTTSALPYEQYF
TGCGCCAGCAGCCGAACTACTAGCGCCCTTCCCTACGAGCAGTACTTC
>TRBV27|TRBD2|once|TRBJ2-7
CASRSASGGIYEQYF
TGTGCCAGCAGAAGCGCTAGCGGGGGTATTTACGAGCAGTACTTC
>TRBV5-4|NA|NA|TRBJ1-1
CASSPTGTTEAFF
TGTGCCAGCAGCCCCACAGGGACGACTGAAGCTTTCTTT
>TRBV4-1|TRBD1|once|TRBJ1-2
CASSHETGPNYGYTF
TGCGCCAGCAGCCACGAGACAGGGCCTAACTATGGCTACACCTTC
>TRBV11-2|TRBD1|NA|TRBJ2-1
CASSFSPGQVYNEQFF
TGTGCCAGCAGCTTTTCCCCGGGACAGGTCTACAATGAGCAGTTCTTC
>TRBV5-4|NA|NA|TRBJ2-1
CAITKDKWDEQFF
TGTGCCATCACGAAGGACAAATGGGATGAGCAGTTCTTC
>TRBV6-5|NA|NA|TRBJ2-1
CASSSGRSFHNEQFF
TGTGCCAGCAGTTCGGGACGGTCGTTCCACAATGAGCAGTTCTTC
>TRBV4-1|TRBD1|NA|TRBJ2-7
CASSQGLTGSIAHEQYF
TGCGCCAGCAGCCAAGGCCTGACAGGGTCGATTGCCCACGAGCAGTACTTC
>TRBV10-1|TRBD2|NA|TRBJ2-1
CASSEDTSGISEQFF
TGCGCCAGCAGTGAGGATACTAGCGGGATAAGTGAGCAGTTCTTC
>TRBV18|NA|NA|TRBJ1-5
CASSRRGDQPQHF
TGTGCCAGCTCCCGGAGGGGCGACCAGCCCCAGCATTTT
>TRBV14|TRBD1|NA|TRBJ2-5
CASSQDFVGQGTLIQETQYF
TGTGCCAGCAGCCAAGACTTTGTGGGACAGGGAACACTTATCCAAGAGACCCAGTACTTC
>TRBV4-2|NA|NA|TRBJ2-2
CASSQVGGRNTGELFF
TGTGCCAGCAGCCAAGTTGGGGGCAGGAACACCGGGGAGCTGTTTTTT
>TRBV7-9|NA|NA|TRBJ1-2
CASSQDSPELDYGYTF
TGTGCCAGCAGCCAGGACAGCCCAGAACTTGACTATGGCTACACCTTC
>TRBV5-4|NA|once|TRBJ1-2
CASTMGEFYGYTF
TGTGCCAGCACCATGGGGGAATTCTATGGCTACACCTTC
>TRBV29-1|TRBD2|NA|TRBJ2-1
CSVLYGGGNEQFF
TGCAGCGTCCTTTATGGGGGGGGCAATGAGCAGTTCTTC
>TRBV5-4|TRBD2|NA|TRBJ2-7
CASSSGLAGTYEQYF
TGTGCCAGCAGCTCGGGACTAGCGGGAACCTACGAGCAGTACTTC
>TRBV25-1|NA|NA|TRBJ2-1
CASSVANEQFF
TGTGCCAGCAGTGTAGCCAATGAGCAGTTCTTC
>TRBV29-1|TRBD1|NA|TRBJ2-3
CSVERSDRGSVPDTQYF
TGCAGCGTTGAACGGTCGGACAGGGGGTCTGTGCCAGATACGCAGTATTTT
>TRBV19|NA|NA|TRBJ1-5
CASSIEVYSNQPQHF
TGTGCCAGTAGTATAGAGGTCTATAGCAATCAGCCCCAGCATTTT
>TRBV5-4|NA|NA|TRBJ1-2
CASSLSGLGYGYTF
TGTGCCAGCAGCTTGTCGGGGTTAGGGTATGGCTACACCTTC
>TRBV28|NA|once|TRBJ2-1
CASSPDWDRGFF
TGTGCCAGCAGCCCGGACTGGGACCGTGGGTTCTTC
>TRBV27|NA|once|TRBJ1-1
CASSGTRNTEAFF
TGTGCCAGCAGCGGGACGAGAAACACTGAAGCTTTCTTT
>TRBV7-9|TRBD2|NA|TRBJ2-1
CASSPALTSGRSEQFF
TGTGCCAGCAGCCCTGCCCTGACTAGCGGGAGGTCTGAGCAGTTCTTC
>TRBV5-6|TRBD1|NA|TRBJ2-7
CASSTHRGTYEQYF
TGTGCCAGCAGCACACACAGGGGTACCTACGAGCAGTACTTC
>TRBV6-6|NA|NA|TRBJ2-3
CASSYWADTQYF
TGTGCCAGCAGTTACTGGGCAGATACGCAGTATTTT
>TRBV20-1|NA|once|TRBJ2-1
CSALDLEQFF
TGCAGTGCTCTAGACCTTGAGCAGTTCTTC
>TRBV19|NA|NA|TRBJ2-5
CATFNTQTETAKRIQETQYF
TGTGCCACCTTTAATACGCAGACTGAAACGGCCAAAAGGATTCAAGAGACCCAGTACTTC
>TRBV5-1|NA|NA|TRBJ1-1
CASSSHRGTTEAFF
TGCGCCAGCAGCTCTCATCGGGGCACCACTGAAGCTTTCTTT
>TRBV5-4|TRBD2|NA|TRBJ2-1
CASRLEGGLEMNEQFF
TGTGCCAGCAGGCTGGAGGGAGGGCTTGAGATGAATGAGCAGTTCTTC
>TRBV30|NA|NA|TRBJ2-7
CAWSVGDSYEQYF
TGTGCCTGGAGTGTCGGGGACTCCTACGAGCAGTACTTC
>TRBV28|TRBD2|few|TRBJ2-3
CASSLPRREGLLAQYF
TGTGCCAGCAGTTTACCCCGGCGGGAGGGCCTGCTGGCGCAGTATTTT
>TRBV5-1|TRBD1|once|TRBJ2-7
CASSLQGLTYEQYF
TGCGCCAGCAGCCTACAGGGGTTAACCTACGAGCAGTACTTC
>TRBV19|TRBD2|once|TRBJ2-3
CASSIEEAGGADTQYF
TGTGCCAGTAGTATTGAAGAAGCGGGAGGGGCAGATACGCAGTATTTT
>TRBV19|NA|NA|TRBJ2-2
CASSRTATGELFF
TGTGCCAGTAGTAGGACAGCCACCGGGGAGCTGTTTTTT
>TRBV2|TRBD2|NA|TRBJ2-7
CASSNLYPGLAGGSYEQYF
TGTGCCAGCAGCAATCTCTATCCGGGACTAGCGGGTGGCTCCTACGAGCAGTACTTC